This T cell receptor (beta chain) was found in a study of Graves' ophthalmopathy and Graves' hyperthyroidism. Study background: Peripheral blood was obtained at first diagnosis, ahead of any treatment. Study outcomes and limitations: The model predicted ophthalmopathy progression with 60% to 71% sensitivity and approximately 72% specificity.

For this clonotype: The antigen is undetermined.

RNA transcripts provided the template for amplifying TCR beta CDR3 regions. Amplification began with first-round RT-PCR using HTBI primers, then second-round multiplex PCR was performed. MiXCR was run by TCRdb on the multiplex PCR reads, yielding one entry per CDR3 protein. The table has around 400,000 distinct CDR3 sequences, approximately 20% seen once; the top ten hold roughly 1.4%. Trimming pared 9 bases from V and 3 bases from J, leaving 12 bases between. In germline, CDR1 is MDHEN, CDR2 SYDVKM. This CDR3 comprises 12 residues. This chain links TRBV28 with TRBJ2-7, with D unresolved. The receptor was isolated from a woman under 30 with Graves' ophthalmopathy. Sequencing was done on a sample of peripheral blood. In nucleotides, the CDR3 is TGTGCCAGTGGCAGGTTGGGCTACGAGCAGTACTTC. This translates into CASGRLGYEQYF.